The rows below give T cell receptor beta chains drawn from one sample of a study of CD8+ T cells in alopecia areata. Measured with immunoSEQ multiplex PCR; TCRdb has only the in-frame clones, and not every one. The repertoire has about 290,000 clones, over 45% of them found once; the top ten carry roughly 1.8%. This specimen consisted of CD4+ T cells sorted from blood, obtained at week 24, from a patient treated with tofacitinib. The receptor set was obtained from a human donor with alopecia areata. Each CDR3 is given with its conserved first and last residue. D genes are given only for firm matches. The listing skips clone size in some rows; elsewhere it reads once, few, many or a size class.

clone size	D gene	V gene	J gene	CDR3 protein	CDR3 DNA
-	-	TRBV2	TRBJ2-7	CASSESRQAYEQYF	TGTGCCAGCAGTGAGTCCAGACAGGCGTACGAGCAGTACTTC
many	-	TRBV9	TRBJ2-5	CASSDPGHFQETQYF	TGTGCCAGCAGCGATCCGGGTCATTTTCAAGAGACCCAGTACTTC
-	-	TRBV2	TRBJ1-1	CASSRTSAEAFF	TGTGCCAGCAGTCGCACCTCAGCTGAAGCTTTCTTT
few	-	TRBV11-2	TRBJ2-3	CASSLDYSTDTQYF	TGTGCCAGCAGCTTAGATTATAGTACAGATACGCAGTATTTT
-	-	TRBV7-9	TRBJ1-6	CASSLGGFESPLHF	TGTGCCAGCAGCTTAGGGGGGTTTGAGTCACCCCTCCACTTT
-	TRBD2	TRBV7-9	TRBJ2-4	CASSSGTIQYF	TGTGCCAGCAGCTCCGGGACTATCCAGTACTTC
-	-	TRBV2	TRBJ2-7	CASKLTESSYEQYF	TGTGCCAGCAAATTAACTGAGAGCTCCTACGAGCAGTACTTC
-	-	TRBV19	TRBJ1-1	CASSTPREGAAWVTEAFF	TGTGCCAGTAGTACCCCTCGGGAGGGTGCGGCGTGGGTTACTGAAGCTTTCTTT
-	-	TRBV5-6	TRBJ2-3	CASSWVTGTYTDTQYF	TGTGCCAGCAGTTGGGTCACAGGGACCTACACAGATACGCAGTATTTT
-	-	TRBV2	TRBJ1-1	CASSGVNTEAFF	TGTGCCAGCAGTGGGGTGAACACTGAAGCTTTCTTT
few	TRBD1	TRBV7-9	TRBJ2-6	CASSRGGAGLGANVLTF	TGTGCCAGCAGCCGAGGGGGCGCAGGGCTCGGGGCCAACGTCCTGACTTTC
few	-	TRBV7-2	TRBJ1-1	CASSLGVDTEAFF	TGTGCCAGCAGCTTAGGAGTGGACACTGAAGCTTTCTTT
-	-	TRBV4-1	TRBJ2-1	CASSQDWPEVARQFF	TGCGCCAGCAGCCAAGATTGGCCGGAGGTAGCCCGGCAGTTCTTC
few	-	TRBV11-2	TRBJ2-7	CASNPLVSYEQYF	TGTGCCAGCAACCCTCTGGTGTCCTACGAGCAGTACTTC
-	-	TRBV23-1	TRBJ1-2	CARLGGLANYGYTF	TGCGCCAGACTGGGGGGGCTAGCTAACTATGGCTACACCTTC
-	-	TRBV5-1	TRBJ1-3	CASGQESSGNTIYF	TGCGCCAGCGGGCAGGAGAGCTCTGGAAACACCATATATTTT
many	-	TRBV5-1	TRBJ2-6	CASSLGPLGSGANVLTF	TGCGCCAGCAGCTTGGGCCCCTTGGGCTCTGGGGCCAACGTCCTGACTTTC
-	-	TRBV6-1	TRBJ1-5	CASSEWGGLPPNQPQHF	TGTGCCAGCAGTGAATGGGGGGGACTGCCCCCAAATCAGCCCCAGCATTTT
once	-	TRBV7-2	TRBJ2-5	CASSLVVAGETQYF	TGTGCCAGCAGCTTAGTAGTAGCAGGGGAGACCCAGTACTTC
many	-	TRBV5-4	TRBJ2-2	CASSLSGTQTGELFF	TGTGCCAGCAGCCTATCCGGGACACAGACCGGGGAGCTGTTTTTT
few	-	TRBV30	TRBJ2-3	CAWGLGGTDTQYF	TGTGCCTGGGGTTTAGGGGGCACAGATACGCAGTATTTT
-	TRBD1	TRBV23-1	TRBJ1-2	CASSLTGGGYTF	TGCGCCAGCAGTCTGACAGGGGGGGGCTACACCTTC
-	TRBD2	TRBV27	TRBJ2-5	CASSVSGAWETQYF	TGTGCCAGCTCTGTTAGCGGGGCGTGGGAGACCCAGTACTTC
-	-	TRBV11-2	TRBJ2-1	CASSPNRVAYNEQFF	TGTGCCAGCAGCCCCAACAGGGTTGCCTACAATGAGCAGTTCTTC
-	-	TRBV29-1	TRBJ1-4	CSVVRNFGEKLFF	TGCAGCGTTGTCCGGAACTTTGGGGAAAAACTGTTTTTT
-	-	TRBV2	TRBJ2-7	CASNQGYEQYF	TGTGCCAGCAACCAGGGCTACGAGCAGTACTTC
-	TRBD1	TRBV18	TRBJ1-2	CASSPSTGTDYGYTF	TGTGCCAGCTCACCGTCGACAGGGACAGACTATGGCTACACCTTC